The clone carrying this T cell receptor beta chain was detected ten times or more. Its antigen is still unknown. TCRdb fed the 5' RACE reads into MiXCR, producing one record per CDR3 protein. The table records 80,000 to 95,000 distinct CDR3 sequences, about 15% of them present only once. Germline V lookup: CDR1 SQVTM, CDR2 ANQGSEA. Losses at the gene ends were 4 bases for V and 8 bases for J; bases not matched to a gene: 12. The CDR3 extends over 15 amino acids. These data originate in a study of early T cells in non-severe SARS-CoV-2 infection. Study-wide points: Private and CD4 specificities were missed by VDJdb matching, which favored anti-spike CD8 responses.

This receptor was taken from an adult who was a healthcare worker with PCR-confirmed SARS-CoV-2 infection or an uninfected control (not recorded which). The sequenced material came from whole blood. The chain links TRBV29-1 to TRBJ2-1; 9 bases are a match to TRBD2. For the CDR3, the DNA is TGCAGCGTTGCTCTACGGCTAGCGGGGATCGATGAGCAGTTCTTC. Residues: CSVALRLAGIDEQFF.